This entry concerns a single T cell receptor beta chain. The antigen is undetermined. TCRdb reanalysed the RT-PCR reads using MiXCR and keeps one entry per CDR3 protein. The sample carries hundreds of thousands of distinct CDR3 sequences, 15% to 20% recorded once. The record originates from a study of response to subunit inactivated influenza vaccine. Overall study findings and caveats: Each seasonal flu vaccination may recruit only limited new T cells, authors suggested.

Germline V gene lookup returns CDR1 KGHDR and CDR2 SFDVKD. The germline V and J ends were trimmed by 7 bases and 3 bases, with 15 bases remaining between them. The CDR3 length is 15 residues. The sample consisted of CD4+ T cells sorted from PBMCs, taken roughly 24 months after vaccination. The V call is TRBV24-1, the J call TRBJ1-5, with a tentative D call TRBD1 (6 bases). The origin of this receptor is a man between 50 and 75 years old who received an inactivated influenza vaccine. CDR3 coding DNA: TGTGCCACCAGGGGCTCCGGGGACAACAATCAGCCCCAGCATTTT. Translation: CATRGSGDNNQPQHF.